This TCR beta chain was obtained from a study of T cells in Graves' hyperthyroidism and ophthalmopathy. Overall study findings and caveats: Ophthalmopathy onset followed model prediction by a median about six months.

Authors of the study amplified TCR beta CDR3 regions from RNA transcripts. First-round RT-PCR with HTBI primers amplified the TCR CDR3 region. MiXCR, run by TCRdb on the multiplex PCR reads, gives a single entry per CDR3 protein. The repertoire holds 490,000 or so distinct CDR3 sequences, about 16% seen once, with approximately 30% in the top ten. Uncontrolled infection, other autoimmune disease, pregnancy or lactation disqualified patients from enrolment. V shed 7 bases, J shed 3 bases, and the junction held 14 bases outside the gene matches. The CDR3 is made up of 17 amino acids. From germline, CDR1 is LNHDA and CDR2 SQIVND (reference sequence). A remark on this clonotype: The antigen remains undetermined.

This chain connects TRBV19 to TRBJ2-3; 9 positions match TRBD2. Sequencing was carried out using blood. The TCR was taken from a woman aged 25 to 45 with Graves' ophthalmopathy. The CDR3 here is CASTAARAGGPTDTQYF. CDR3 in DNA: TGTGCCAGTACGGCCGCCCGGGCGGGAGGGCCGACAGATACGCAGTATTTT.